This T cell receptor beta chain was identified during a study of OX40 agonist ivuxolimab in advanced cancers. A remark on this clone: What it binds is not known.

V was pared by 1 base and J by 7 bases, with 11 bases between. The CDR3 consists of 15 residues. Germline lookup yields CDR1 SNHLY and CDR2 FYNNEI. Whole-study results and caveats: Among patients with partial responses at 0.1-3.0 mg/kg, clonal expansion was among the lowest.

TCRdb's copy holds only in-frame clones and misses some; the assay was immunoSEQ multiplex PCR. The sample has more than 65,000 clones; 94% are singletons. This clonotype was sampled from an adult with an advanced solid tumor such as melanoma, head and neck, liver or kidney cancer. The gene calls are TRBV2 and TRBJ1-6, with D perhaps matching TRBD1 (5 bases). The sequencing used CD4+ or CD8+ T cells sorted from blood, collected in a trial of the OX40 agonist ivuxolimab. The CDR3, as DNA: TGTGCCAGCAGTGAAGGGCAGGGAAAGAATTCACCCCTCCACTTT. It encodes CASSEGQGKNSPLHF.